Listed below are T cell receptor beta chains from one sample, sequenced in a study of T cells in localized non-small cell lung cancer. The table came from immunoSEQ multiplex PCR; TCRdb's copy has only in-frame clones and leaves some out. In the table there are fewer than 100,000 clones, about 87% of which are singletons. The specimen comprised peripheral blood, sampled before any cancer treatment. These TCRs come from a man aged 40 to 70 with stage I squamous cell lung carcinoma. Both conserved end residues are part of each CDR3. D genes are given only for firm matches. Size is omitted from some rows. Given values are once, few, many or a class for expanded clones.

.	TRBD1	TRBV10-3	TRBJ1-6	CAISESGTGVNSPLHF	TGTGCCATCAGTGAGTCGGGAACAGGGGTTAATTCACCCCTCCACTTT
once	.	TRBV7-2	TRBJ1-2	CASSLERNYGYTF	TGTGCCAGCAGCTTAGAAAGGAACTATGGCTACACCTTC
.	TRBD1	TRBV25-1	TRBJ1-2	CASSEQGTGAGGYTF	TGTGCCAGCAGTGAACAGGGGACAGGGGCGGGTGGCTACACCTTC
.	.	TRBV28	TRBJ1-3	CASSLIGGGNTIYF	TGTGCCAGCAGTTTAATAGGGGGAGGAAACACCATATATTTT
few	TRBD1	TRBV28	TRBJ1-5	CASRDRTTNQPQHF	TGTGCCAGCAGGGACAGGACAACCAATCAGCCCCAGCATTTT
.	.	TRBV19	TRBJ1-1	CASRGDGYRFGDTEAFF	TGTGCCAGTAGAGGGGACGGGTACCGGTTTGGGGACACTGAAGCTTTCTTT
.	.	TRBV29-1	TRBJ2-7	CSVVIAEAVSSYEQYF	TGCAGCGTTGTTATAGCTGAGGCCGTGAGCTCCTACGAGCAGTACTTC
.	.	TRBV4-1	TRBJ2-7	CASSHPWGRSPSRYEQYF	TGCGCCAGCAGCCATCCCTGGGGGAGATCCCCATCGAGGTACGAGCAGTACTTC
.	.	TRBV6-1	TRBJ2-7	CATIDIRYYEQYF	TGTGCCACCATAGACATCCGATATTACGAGCAGTACTTC
.	.	TRBV7-2	TRBJ2-1	CASRLTGTSYNEQFF	TGTGCCAGCAGGCTGACAGGGACTTCCTACAATGAGCAGTTCTTC
.	TRBD1	TRBV28	TRBJ1-5	CASSRGQGHSNQPQHF	TGTGCCAGCAGTCGCGGACAGGGGCATAGCAATCAGCCCCAGCATTTT
once	.	TRBV27	TRBJ1-5	CASSLEGGNQPQHF	TGTGCCAGCAGTTTAGAGGGGGGGAATCAGCCCCAGCATTTT
.	.	TRBV13	TRBJ2-1	CASSGRQISSYNEQFF	TGTGCCAGCAGCGGACGACAGATAAGCTCCTACAATGAGCAGTTCTTC
once	TRBD1	TRBV28	TRBJ1-2	CASRIPGQGGAPYGYTF	TGTGCCAGCAGAATTCCGGGACAGGGAGGGGCCCCCTATGGCTACACCTTC
few	TRBD1	TRBV19	TRBJ1-2	CASRDSENYGYTF	TGTGCCAGCCGGGACAGCGAGAACTATGGCTACACCTTC
few	TRBD1	TRBV25-1	TRBJ1-2	CASSGYRGRDSYGYTF	TGTGCCAGCAGTGGGTACAGGGGGCGAGACTCCTATGGCTACACCTTC
.	TRBD1	TRBV18	TRBJ1-1	CASSPTGGTEAFF	TGTGCCAGCTCACCGACAGGGGGCACTGAAGCTTTCTTT
.	TRBD2	TRBV25-1	TRBJ2-5	CASSPSGSGGEETQYF	TGTGCCAGCAGTCCCTCCGGGAGCGGGGGGGAAGAGACCCAGTACTTC
.	.	TRBV6-1	TRBJ1-2	CASSEGPEGYGYTF	TGTGCCAGCAGTGAAGGGCCAGAGGGTTATGGCTACACCTTC
.	.	TRBV7-9	TRBJ1-1	CASSFQAGRTEAFF	TGTGCCAGCAGCTTTCAGGCAGGGCGGACTGAAGCTTTCTTT
.	.	TRBV7-8	TRBJ2-1	CASSLVLGSLSEQFF	TGTGCCAGCAGCTTAGTTCTAGGCAGTCTGAGTGAGCAGTTCTTC
.	TRBD1	TRBV27	TRBJ1-2	CASSLLGGAGYGYTF	TGTGCCAGCAGTTTATTAGGGGGCGCAGGCTATGGCTACACCTTC
.	TRBD1	TRBV28	TRBJ2-1	CASSFRGSEQFF	TGTGCCAGCAGCTTCAGGGGGAGTGAGCAGTTCTTC
.	TRBD1	TRBV10-3	TRBJ2-1	CAITDRDGEQFF	TGTGCCATCACGGACAGGGATGGTGAGCAGTTCTTC
.	.	TRBV27	TRBJ2-7	CASSTGSYEQYF	TGTGCCAGCAGCACCGGATCGTACGAGCAGTACTTC
.	.	TRBV28	TRBJ2-7	CASSSQVTGTGDEQYF	TGTGCCAGCAGTTCACAAGTGACAGGAACTGGGGACGAGCAGTACTTC
.	TRBD1	TRBV18	TRBJ1-2	CASSPKNDRENYGYTF	TGTGCCAGCTCACCTAAAAACGACAGGGAGAACTATGGCTACACCTTC
.	.	TRBV30	TRBJ1-5	CAWSVGGNQPQHF	TGTGCCTGGAGTGTAGGGGGCAATCAGCCCCAGCATTTT
.	.	TRBV7-9	TRBJ1-6	CASNPTSNSPLHF	TGTGCCAGCAACCCTACTTCTAATTCACCCCTCCACTTT
.	.	TRBV29-1	TRBJ1-5	CSVSYGQNNQPQHF	TGCAGCGTATCCTATGGACAGAACAATCAGCCCCAGCATTTT
.	TRBD2	TRBV27	TRBJ2-1	CASSLKAGRYNEQFF	TGTGCCAGCAGTTTAAAAGCGGGGAGATACAATGAGCAGTTCTTC
.	TRBD1	TRBV2	TRBJ1-2	CASSLRDRDHRGYTF	TGTGCCAGCAGCTTAAGGGACAGGGACCATCGTGGCTACACCTTC
.	.	TRBV7-2	TRBJ1-1	CASSLLGTEAFF	TGTGCCAGCAGCTTACTTGGCACTGAAGCTTTCTTT
.	.	TRBV7-9	TRBJ1-4	CASSLRRVTNEKLFF	TGTGCCAGCAGCTTACGTCGGGTAACTAATGAAAAACTGTTTTTT
.	TRBD2	TRBV7-9	TRBJ2-1	CASIRSGGAYNEQFF	TGTGCCAGCATCCGTAGCGGGGGCGCCTACAATGAGCAGTTCTTC
.	.	TRBV7-9	TRBJ2-7	CASSPVGGTVAYEQYF	TGTGCCAGCAGCCCCGTCGGGGGGACAGTTGCCTACGAGCAGTACTTC
.	.	TRBV28	TRBJ1-1	CASSLALGRGAFF	TGTGCCAGCAGTTTAGCCCTCGGCAGGGGAGCTTTCTTT
.	.	TRBV4-1	TRBJ1-1	CASSQGRLNTEAFF	TGCGCCAGCAGCCAAGGACGTTTGAACACTGAAGCTTTCTTT
.	.	TRBV18	TRBJ2-4	CASSSKPNINDIQYF	TGTGCCAGCTCATCAAAGCCTAACATCAACGACATTCAGTACTTC
.	.	TRBV4-1	TRBJ1-2	CASSQENLSPFAGYTF	TGCGCCAGCAGCCAAGAAAACCTTTCCCCTTTTGCGGGCTACACCTTC
.	.	TRBV9	TRBJ2-3	CASSVGLRPGANTDTQYF	TGTGCCAGCAGCGTAGGGTTGCGCCCCGGGGCGAATACAGATACGCAGTATTTT
.	TRBD2	TRBV9	TRBJ2-7	CASSVGGGVPYEQYF	TGTGCCAGCAGCGTAGGTGGGGGGGTCCCCTACGAGCAGTACTTC
.	.	TRBV5-4	TRBJ1-2	CASSREGRQGYGYTF	TGTGCCAGCAGCCGAGAGGGTAGGCAGGGCTATGGCTACACCTTC
.	TRBD1	TRBV5-1	TRBJ2-5	CASTQGQGETQYF	TGCGCCAGCACCCAGGGACAGGGGGAGACCCAGTACTTC
.	.	TRBV18	TRBJ1-1	CASSPGNIGTEAFF	TGTGCCAGCTCACCGGGGAATATTGGGACTGAAGCTTTCTTT
.	.	TRBV5-1	TRBJ2-5	CASRAKETQYF	TGCGCCAGCAGAGCTAAGGAGACCCAGTACTTC
.	.	TRBV7-2	TRBJ2-7	CASSSSQGYEQYF	TGTGCCAGCAGCTCGAGTCAGGGCTACGAGCAGTACTTC
.	TRBD2	TRBV5-4	TRBJ2-2	CASSRGGNTGELFF	TGTGCCAGCAGCCGCGGGGGGAACACCGGGGAGCTGTTTTTT